Included here is one T cell receptor (beta chain) sequence, with context. Its antigen remains unidentified. Base qualities were left out, and no much larger clone turns up one base away. These data are taken from a study of T cell repertoires in cytomegalovirus infection (dated by TCRdb to about 2019). With regard to the full study: The HLA type of each donor mattered for the analysis, because public TCR beta signatures pointed to carriage of CMV infection along with the matching HLA type.

The listed sequencing device is Illumina HiSeq 1500. The public reads were quality trimmed at Q25 with fastp and then assembled into clones with MiXCR by TCRdb, keeping productive beta chains. Here each entry gathers all rows of one CDR3 protein and keeps the most common genes and DNA. The sample contains 200,000 or so distinct CDR3 sequences, 28% of them found a single time. In total, the top ten clones hold 31% of the sample. Cut back by 3 bases and 8 bases, the V and J ends lie 13 bases apart. Inclusive of the bounding cysteine and phenylalanine, the CDR3 is 13 residues long. CDR3 DNA is the only sequence kept; it has 39 bases, read in frame from the first base. General conclusions and limits of the study: Carriers of CMV infection plus the relevant HLA type were discriminated by the cumulative frequency of public TCR beta family members in the study cohort and in an independent approximately 350-donor cohort. The ex vivo response was dominated by HLA-C-restricted CMV-specific TCR beta clonotypes, which also provided the single most frequent clonotype in two of eight donors.

Specimen: PBMCs. The chain is made from TRBV12-3 or TRBV12-4 and TRBJ1-1, with a weak D call of TRBD1 (6 bases match). The clonotype was recovered from a human donor in good health (CMV status not recorded). Some clones in this sample may be carry-over from other donors' samples. The sequence in DNA is TGTGCCAGCAGTTTGCGACAGGACGCGGAAGCTTTCTTT. It codes for CASSLRQDAEAFF.